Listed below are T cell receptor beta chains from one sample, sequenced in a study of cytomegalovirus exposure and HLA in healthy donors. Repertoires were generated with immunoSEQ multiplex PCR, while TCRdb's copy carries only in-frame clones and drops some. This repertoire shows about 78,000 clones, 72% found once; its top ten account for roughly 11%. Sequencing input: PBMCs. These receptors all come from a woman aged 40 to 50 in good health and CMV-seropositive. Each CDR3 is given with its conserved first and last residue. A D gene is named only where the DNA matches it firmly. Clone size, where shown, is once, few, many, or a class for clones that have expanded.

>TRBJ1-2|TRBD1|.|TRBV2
CASTPVRGFNYGYTF
TGTGCCAGCACCCCTGTCAGGGGGTTCAACTATGGCTACACCTTC
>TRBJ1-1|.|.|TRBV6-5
CASSYFRAGTEAFF
TGTGCCAGCAGTTATTTTAGGGCGGGCACTGAAGCTTTCTTT
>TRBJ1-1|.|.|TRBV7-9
CASSSPGQEAFF
TGTGCCAGCAGCTCCCCCGGACAGGAAGCTTTCTTT
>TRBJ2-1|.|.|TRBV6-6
CASRKGSQVGEQFF
TGTGCCAGCAGAAAGGGGTCCCAGGTTGGTGAGCAGTTCTTC
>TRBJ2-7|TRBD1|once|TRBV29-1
CSVEETGTGVFYEQYF
TGCAGCGTTGAAGAAACCGGGACAGGGGTATTTTACGAGCAGTACTTC
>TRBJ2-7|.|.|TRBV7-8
CASSLALQGVGEQYF
TGTGCCAGCAGCTTAGCATTGCAGGGTGTGGGGGAGCAGTACTTC
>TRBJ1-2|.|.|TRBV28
CASSPPGFRRRNYGYTF
TGTGCCAGCAGTCCCCCCGGGTTCCGACGCCGCAACTATGGCTACACCTTC
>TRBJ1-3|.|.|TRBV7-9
CASSHISGETGNTIYF
TGTGCCAGCAGCCACATTTCGGGGGAAACTGGAAACACCATATATTTT
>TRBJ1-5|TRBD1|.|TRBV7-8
CASSSRSGQNNQPQHF
TGTGCCAGCAGCTCCCGCTCGGGACAGAACAATCAGCCCCAGCATTTT
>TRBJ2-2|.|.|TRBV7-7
CASSLGHPTGELFF
TGTGCCAGCAGCTTAGGGCACCCCACCGGGGAGCTGTTTTTT
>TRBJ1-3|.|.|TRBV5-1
CASSFLGSAGNTIYF
TGCGCCAGCAGCTTCCTAGGATCGGCTGGAAACACCATATATTTT
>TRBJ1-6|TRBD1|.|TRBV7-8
CASSLPDRGVNSPLHF
TGTGCCAGCAGCCTGCCAGACAGGGGTGTGAATTCACCCCTCCACTTT
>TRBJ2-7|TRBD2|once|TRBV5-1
CASSLGGRTYEQYF
TGCGCCAGCAGCTTGGGCGGGAGGACCTACGAGCAGTACTTC
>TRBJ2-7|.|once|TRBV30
CAWKGLTRKRLYEQYF
TGTGCCTGGAAGGGGTTGACCCGGAAGCGACTCTACGAGCAGTACTTC
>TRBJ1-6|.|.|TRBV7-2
CASSLGGSGSPLHF
TGTGCCAGCAGCTTAGGGGGCTCTGGTTCACCCCTCCACTTT
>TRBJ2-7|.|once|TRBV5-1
CASSPSQGGYEQYF
TGCGCCAGCAGCCCGTCGCAGGGGGGCTACGAGCAGTACTTC
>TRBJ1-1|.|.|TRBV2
CASSLDSFMNTEAFF
TGTGCCAGCAGTTTGGACAGTTTTATGAACACTGAAGCTTTCTTT
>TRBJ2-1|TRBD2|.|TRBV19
CASTMGSGRAQFF
TGTGCCAGTACCATGGGTAGCGGGAGAGCGCAGTTCTTC
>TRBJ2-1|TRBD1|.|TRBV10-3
CAISESGDRDGNEQFF
TGTGCCATCAGTGAGTCAGGGGACAGGGATGGCAATGAGCAGTTCTTC
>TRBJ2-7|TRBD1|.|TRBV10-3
CAISEGDSFLYEQYF
TGTGCCATCAGTGAAGGGGACAGCTTTCTTTACGAGCAGTACTTC
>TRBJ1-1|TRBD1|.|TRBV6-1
CASRDGQGNTEAFF
TGTGCCAGCAGGGACGGACAGGGCAACACTGAAGCTTTCTTT
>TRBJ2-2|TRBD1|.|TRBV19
CASQRQGASIGELFF
TGTGCCAGCCAAAGACAGGGGGCTAGTATCGGGGAGCTGTTTTTT
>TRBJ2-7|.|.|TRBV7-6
CASSLDPNYEQYF
TGTGCCAGCAGCTTAGATCCAAACTACGAGCAGTACTTC
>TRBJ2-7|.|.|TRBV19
CASSITGDGLQYF
TGTGCCAGTAGTATTACGGGGGATGGACTTCAGTACTTC
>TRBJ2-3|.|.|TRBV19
CASSSAGSTDTQYF
TGTGCCAGTAGTTCGGCGGGTTCCACAGATACGCAGTATTTT
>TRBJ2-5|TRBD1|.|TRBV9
CASSARQGDQETQYF
TGTGCCAGCAGCGCCCGACAGGGGGACCAAGAGACCCAGTACTTC
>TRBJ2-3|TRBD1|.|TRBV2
CASSEVRGYSDTQYF
TGTGCCAGCAGTGAAGTCAGGGGGTATTCAGATACGCAGTATTTT